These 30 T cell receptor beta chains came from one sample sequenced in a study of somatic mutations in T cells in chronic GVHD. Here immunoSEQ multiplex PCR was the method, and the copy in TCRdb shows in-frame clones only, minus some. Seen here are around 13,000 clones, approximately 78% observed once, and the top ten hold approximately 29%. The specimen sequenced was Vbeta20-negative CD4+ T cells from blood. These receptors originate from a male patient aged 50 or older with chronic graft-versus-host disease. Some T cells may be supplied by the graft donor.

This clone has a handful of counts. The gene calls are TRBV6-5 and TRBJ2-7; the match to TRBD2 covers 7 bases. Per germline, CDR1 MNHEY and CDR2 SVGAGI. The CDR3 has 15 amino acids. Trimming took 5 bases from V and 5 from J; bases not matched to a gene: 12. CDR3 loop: CASSRRGKGLHEQYF. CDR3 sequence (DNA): TGTGCCAGCAGTCGTCGGGGCAAGGGACTACACGAGCAGTACTTC.

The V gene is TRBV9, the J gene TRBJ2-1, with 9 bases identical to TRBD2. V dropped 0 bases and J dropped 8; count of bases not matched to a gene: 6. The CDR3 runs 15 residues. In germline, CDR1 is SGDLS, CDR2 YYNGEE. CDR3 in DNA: TGTGCCAGCAGCGTAGCTAGCGGGGTGTCGGATGAGCAGTTCTTC. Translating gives CASSVASGVSDEQFF.

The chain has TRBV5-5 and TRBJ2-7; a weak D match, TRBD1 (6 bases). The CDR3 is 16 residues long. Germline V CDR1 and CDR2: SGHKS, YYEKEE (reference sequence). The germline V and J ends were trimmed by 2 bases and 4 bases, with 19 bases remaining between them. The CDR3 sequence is CASSFGTTKAGYEQYF. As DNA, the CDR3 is TGTGCCAGCAGCTTTGGGACAACCAAGGCTGGATACGAGCAGTACTTC.

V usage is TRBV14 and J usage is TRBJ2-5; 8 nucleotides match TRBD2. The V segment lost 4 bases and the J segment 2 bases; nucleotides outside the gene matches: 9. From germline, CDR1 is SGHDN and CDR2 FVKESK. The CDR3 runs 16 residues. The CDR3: CASSPQRGGLQETQYF. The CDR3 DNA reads TGTGCCAGCAGCCCACAACGCGGGGGGCTACAAGAGACCCAGTACTTC.

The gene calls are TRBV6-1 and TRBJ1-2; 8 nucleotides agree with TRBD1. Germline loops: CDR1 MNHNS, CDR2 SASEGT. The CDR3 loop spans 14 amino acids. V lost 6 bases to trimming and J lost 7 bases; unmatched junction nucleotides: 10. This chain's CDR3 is CASRPLQGVAGYTF. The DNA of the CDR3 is TGTGCCAGCAGGCCCCTACAGGGGGTGGCTGGCTACACCTTC.

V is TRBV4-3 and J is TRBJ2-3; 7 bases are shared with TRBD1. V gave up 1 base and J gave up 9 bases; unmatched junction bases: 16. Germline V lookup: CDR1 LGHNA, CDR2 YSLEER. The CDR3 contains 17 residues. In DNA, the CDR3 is TGCGCCAGCAGCCAAGGGGGGAGCCGACAGGGCAGCGAGACGCAGTATTTT. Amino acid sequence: CASSQGGSRQGSETQYF.

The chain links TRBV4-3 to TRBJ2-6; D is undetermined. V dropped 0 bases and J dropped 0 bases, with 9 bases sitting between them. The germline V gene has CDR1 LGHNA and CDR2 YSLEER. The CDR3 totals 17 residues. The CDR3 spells CASSQDADYSGANVLTF. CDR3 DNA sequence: TGCGCCAGCAGCCAAGACGCGGATTACTCTGGGGCCAACGTCCTGACTTTC.

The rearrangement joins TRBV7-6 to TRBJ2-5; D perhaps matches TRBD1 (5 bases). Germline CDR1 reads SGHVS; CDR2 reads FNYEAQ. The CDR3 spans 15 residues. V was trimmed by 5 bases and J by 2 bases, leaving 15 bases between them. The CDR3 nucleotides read TGTGCCAGCAGCCCTACCTCAGGGCGACAAGAGACCCAGTACTTC. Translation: CASSPTSGRQETQYF. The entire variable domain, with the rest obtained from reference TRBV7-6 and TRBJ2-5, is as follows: GAGVSQSPRYKVTKRGQDVALRCDPISGHVSLYWYRQALGQGPEFLTYFNYEAQQDKSGLPNDRFSAERPEGSISTLTIQRTEQRDSAMYRCASSPTSGRQETQYFGPGTRLLVL.

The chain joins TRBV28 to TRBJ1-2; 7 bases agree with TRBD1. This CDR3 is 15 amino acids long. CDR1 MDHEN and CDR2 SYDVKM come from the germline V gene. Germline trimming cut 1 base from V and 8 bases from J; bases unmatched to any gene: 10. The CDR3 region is CASSLSSRQGRGYTF. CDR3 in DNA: TGTGCCAGCAGTTTATCGTCCCGACAGGGCAGAGGCTACACCTTC.

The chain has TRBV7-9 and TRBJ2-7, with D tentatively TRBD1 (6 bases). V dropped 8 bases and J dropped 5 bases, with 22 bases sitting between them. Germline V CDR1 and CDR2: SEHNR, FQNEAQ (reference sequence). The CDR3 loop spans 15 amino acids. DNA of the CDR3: TGTGCCAGCTCGCGTAAGGGGCAGGGGTTCAACGAGCAGTACTTC. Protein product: CASSRKGQGFNEQYF. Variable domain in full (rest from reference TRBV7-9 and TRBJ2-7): DTGVSQNPRHKITKRGQNVTFRCDPISEHNRLYWYRQTLGQGPEFLTYFQNEAQLEKSRLLSDRFSAERPKGSFSTLEIQRTEQGDSAMYLCASSRKGQGFNEQYFGPGTRLTVT.

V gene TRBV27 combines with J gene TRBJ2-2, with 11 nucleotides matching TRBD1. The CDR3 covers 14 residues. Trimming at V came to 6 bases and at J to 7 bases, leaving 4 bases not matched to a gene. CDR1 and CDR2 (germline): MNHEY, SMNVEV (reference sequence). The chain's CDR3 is CASRDRGRGGELFF. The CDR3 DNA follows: TGTGCCAGCAGGGACAGGGGGCGCGGCGGGGAGCTGTTTTTT.

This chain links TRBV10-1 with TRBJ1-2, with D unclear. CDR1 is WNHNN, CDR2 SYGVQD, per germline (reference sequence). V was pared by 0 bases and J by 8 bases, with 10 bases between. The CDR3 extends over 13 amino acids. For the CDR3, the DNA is TGCGCCAGCAGTGAGTCGGCTCTGCAGGGCTACACCTTC. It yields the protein CASSESALQGYTF.

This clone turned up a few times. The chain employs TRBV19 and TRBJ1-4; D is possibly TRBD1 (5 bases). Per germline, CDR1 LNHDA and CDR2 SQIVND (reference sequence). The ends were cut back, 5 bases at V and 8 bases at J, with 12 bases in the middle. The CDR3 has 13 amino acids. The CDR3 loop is CASSGGIGEKLFF. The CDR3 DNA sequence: TGTGCCAGTAGTGGGGGGATTGGCGAAAAACTGTTTTTT.

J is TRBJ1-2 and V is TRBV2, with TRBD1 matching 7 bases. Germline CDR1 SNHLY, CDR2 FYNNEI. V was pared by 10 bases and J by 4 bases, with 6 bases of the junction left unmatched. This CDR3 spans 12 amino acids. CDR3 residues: CAKQGGVYGYTF. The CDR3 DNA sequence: TGTGCCAAGCAAGGGGGCGTCTATGGCTACACCTTC.

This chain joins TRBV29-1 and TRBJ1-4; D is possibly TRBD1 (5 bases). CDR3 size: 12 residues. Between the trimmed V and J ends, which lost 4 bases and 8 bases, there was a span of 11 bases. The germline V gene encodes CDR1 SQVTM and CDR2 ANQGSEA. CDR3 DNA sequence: TGCAGCGTTGGGGGCCCAAGGGAAAAACTGTTTTTT. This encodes CSVGGPREKLFF.

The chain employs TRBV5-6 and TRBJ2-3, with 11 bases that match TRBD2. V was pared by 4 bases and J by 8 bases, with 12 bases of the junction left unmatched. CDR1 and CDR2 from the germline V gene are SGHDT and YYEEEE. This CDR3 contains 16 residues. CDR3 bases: TGTGCCAGCAGCCCACCCCCTAGCGGGAGGCCGAGTACGCAGTATTTT. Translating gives CASSPPPSGRPSTQYF.

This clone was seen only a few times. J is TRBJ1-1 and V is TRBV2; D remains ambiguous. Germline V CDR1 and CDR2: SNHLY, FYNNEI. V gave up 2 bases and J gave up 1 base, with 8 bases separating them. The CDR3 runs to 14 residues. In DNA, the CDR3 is TGTGCCAGCAGTGAAAGCGGATCGAACACTGAAGCTTTCTTT. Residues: CASSESGSNTEAFF.

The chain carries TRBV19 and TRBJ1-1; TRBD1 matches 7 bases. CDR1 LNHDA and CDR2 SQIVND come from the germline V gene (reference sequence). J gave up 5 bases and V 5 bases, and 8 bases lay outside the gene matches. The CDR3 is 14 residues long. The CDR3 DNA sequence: TGTGCCAGTAGTGATAGACAGGGTTGGACTGAAGCTTTCTTT. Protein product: CASSDRQGWTEAFF.

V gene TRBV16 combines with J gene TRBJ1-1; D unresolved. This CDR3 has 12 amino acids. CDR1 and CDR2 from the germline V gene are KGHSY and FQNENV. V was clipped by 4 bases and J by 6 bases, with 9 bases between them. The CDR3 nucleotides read TGTGCCAGCAGCCCTCGTCCGTCTGAAGCTTTCTTT. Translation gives CASSPRPSEAFF. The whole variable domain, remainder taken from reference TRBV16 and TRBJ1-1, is GEEVAQTPKHLVRGEGQKAKLYCAPIKGHSYVFWYQQVLKNEFKFLISFQNENVFDETGMPKERFSAKCLPNSPCSLEIQATKLEDSAVYFCASSPRPSEAFFGQGTRLTVV.

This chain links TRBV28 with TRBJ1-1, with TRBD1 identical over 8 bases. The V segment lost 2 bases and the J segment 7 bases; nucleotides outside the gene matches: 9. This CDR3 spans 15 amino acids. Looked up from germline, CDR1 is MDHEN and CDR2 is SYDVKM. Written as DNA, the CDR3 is TGTGCCAGCAGTTTAGGGAACAGGGGGGACGGTGAAGCTTTCTTT. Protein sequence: CASSLGNRGDGEAFF.

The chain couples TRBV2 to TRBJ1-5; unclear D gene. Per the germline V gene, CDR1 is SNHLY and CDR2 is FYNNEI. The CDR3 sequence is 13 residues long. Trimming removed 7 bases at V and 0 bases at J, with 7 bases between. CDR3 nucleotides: TGTGCCAGCACAGGATATAGCAATCAGCCCCAGCATTTT. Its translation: CASTGYSNQPQHF.

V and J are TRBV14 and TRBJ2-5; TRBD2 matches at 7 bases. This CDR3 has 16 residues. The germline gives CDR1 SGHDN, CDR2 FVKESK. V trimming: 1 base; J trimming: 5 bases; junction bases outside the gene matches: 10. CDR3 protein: CASSQGTSLGGETQYF. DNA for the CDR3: TGTGCCAGCAGCCAAGGCACCTCCTTGGGGGGGGAGACCCAGTACTTC.

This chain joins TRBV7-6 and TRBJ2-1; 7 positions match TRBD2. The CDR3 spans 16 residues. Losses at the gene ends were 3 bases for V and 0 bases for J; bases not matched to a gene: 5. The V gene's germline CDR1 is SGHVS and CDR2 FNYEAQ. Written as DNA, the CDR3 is TGTGCCAGCAGCTTTACTAGCGTGGGCTCCTACAATGAGCAGTTCTTC. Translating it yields CASSFTSVGSYNEQFF. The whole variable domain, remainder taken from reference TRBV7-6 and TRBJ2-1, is GAGVSQSPRYKVTKRGQDVALRCDPISGHVSLYWYRQALGQGPEFLTYFNYEAQQDKSGLPNDRFSAERPEGSISTLTIQRTEQRDSAMYRCASSFTSVGSYNEQFFGPGTRLTVL.

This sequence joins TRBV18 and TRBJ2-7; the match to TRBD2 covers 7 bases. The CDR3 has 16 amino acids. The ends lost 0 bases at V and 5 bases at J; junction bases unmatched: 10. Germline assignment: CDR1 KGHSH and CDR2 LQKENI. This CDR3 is CASSPPSRGEGHEQYF. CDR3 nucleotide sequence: TGTGCCAGCTCACCACCGTCCCGCGGGGAGGGTCACGAGCAGTACTTC.

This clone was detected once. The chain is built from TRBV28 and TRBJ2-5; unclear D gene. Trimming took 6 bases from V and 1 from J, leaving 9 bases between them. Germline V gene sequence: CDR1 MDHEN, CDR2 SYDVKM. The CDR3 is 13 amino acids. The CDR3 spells CASSLPPQETQYF. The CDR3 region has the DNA TGTGCCAGCAGCCTCCCCCCCCAAGAGACCCAGTACTTC. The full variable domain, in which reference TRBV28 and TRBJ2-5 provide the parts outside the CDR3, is DVKVTQSSRYLVKRTGEKVFLECVQDMDHENMFWYRQDPGLGLRLIYFSYDVKMKEKGDIPEGYSVSREKKERFSLILESASTNQTSMYLCASSLPPQETQYFGPGTRLLVL.

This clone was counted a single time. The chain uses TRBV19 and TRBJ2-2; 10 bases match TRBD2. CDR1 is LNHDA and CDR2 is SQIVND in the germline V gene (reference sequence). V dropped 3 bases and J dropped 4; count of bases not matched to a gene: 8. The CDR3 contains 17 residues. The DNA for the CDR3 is TGTGCCAGTAGTATTGCTAGCGGGGGCGAGGCCACCGGGGAGCTGTTTTTT. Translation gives CASSIASGGEATGELFF.

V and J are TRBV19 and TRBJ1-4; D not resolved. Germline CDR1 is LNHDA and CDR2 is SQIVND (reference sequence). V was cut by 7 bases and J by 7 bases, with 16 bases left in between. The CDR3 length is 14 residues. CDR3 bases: TGTGCCAGTAAGGAAGGGAGGTTGGGTGAAAAACTGTTTTTT. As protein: CASKEGRLGEKLFF. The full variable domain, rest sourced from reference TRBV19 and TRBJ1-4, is DGGITQSPKYLFRKEGQNVTLSCEQNLNHDAMYWYRQDPGQGLRLIYYSQIVNDFQKGDIAEGYSVSREKKESFPLTVTSAQKNPTAFYLCASKEGRLGEKLFFGSGTQLSVL.

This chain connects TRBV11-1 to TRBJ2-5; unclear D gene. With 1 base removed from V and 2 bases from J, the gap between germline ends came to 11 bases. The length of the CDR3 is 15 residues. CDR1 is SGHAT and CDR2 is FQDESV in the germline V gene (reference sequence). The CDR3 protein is CASSLGVQSQETQYF. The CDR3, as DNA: TGTGCCAGCAGCTTAGGAGTACAGTCACAAGAGACCCAGTACTTC.

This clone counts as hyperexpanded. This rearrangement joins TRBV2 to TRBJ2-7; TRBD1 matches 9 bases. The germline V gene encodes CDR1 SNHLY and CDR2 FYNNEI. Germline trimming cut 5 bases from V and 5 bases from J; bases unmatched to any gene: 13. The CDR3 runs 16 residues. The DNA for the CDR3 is TGTGCCAGCAGTCCCCAGTGGGGACAGGGAAGGAACGAGCAGTACTTC. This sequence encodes CASSPQWGQGRNEQYF.

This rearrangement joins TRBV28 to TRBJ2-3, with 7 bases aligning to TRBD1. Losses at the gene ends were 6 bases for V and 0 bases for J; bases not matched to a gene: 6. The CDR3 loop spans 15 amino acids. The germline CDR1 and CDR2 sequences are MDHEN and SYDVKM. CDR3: CASSRQGLSTDTQYF. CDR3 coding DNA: TGTGCCAGCAGCCGACAGGGCCTTAGCACAGATACGCAGTATTTT.